The 26 T cell receptor beta chains presented below share a single source sample, sequenced in a study of T cell responses to AZD1222 COVID-19 vaccine. Assay: immunoSEQ multiplex PCR; the TCRdb copy retains only in-frame clones and omits some. The sample consists of around 100,000 clones, 70% to 90% of them appearing once. The sequencing used peripheral blood, collected on day 0 of AZD1222 vaccination. The receptors here all came from an adult in good health.

In its sample, this clone was seen once. The rearrangement joins TRBV30 to TRBJ2-7; a weak D match, TRBD2 (6 bases). V lost 6 bases and J lost 2, with 23 bases in between. The germline CDR1 and CDR2 sequences are GTSNPN and SVGIG (reference sequence). This CDR3 is built from 16 residues. CDR3 sequence reads: CACPRGGPGLAYEQYF. The CDR3 DNA follows: TGTGCCTGCCCTAGGGGAGGCCCGGGACTTGCCTACGAGCAGTACTTC.

The chain combines TRBV19 with TRBJ1-5, with 10 bases fitting TRBD1. V trimming: 0 bases; J trimming: 5 bases; junction bases outside the gene matches: 7. Germline V gene data show CDR1 as LNHDA and CDR2 as SQIVND (reference sequence). This CDR3 comprises 17 residues. Here the CDR3 reads CASSIDSLGQGYQPQHF. The DNA for the CDR3 is TGTGCCAGTAGTATAGATTCCTTGGGACAGGGGTATCAGCCCCAGCATTTT.

V gene TRBV12-5 combines with J gene TRBJ2-3; D is unresolved. CDR1 and CDR2 (germline): LGHNT, FRNRAP. The CDR3 has 14 amino acids. V was cut by 2 bases and J by 2 bases, with 8 bases left in between. As DNA, the CDR3 is TGTGCTAGTGGTTTGCGACCAGACACAGATACGCAGTATTTT. Its translation: CASGLRPDTDTQYF.

The chain is built from TRBV28 and TRBJ1-5; D not certain. CDR1 and CDR2 from the germline V gene are MDHEN and SYDVKM. V was trimmed by 1 base and J by 6 bases, leaving 22 bases between them. This CDR3 region has 18 residues. The CDR3 protein is CASSLSPVDPSGGQPQHF. CDR3 coding DNA: TGTGCCAGCAGTTTATCCCCGGTCGACCCCTCGGGAGGTCAGCCCCAGCATTTT.

The V call is TRBV19, the J call TRBJ2-1; D possibly corresponds to TRBD1 (6 bases). CDR1 and CDR2 from the germline V gene are LNHDA and SQIVND (reference sequence). The CDR3 contains 16 residues. The V end lost 0 bases, the J end lost 2 bases, and 11 bases lay between the germline ends. CDR3 DNA: TGTGCCAGTAGTATAGAAGGGGACACCACCTACAATGAGCAGTTCTTC. Translation gives CASSIEGDTTYNEQFF.

CDR3 coding DNA: TGTGCCAGCAGCTTAGGCGGGTCGGAATCCGAGCAGTACTTC. This codes for CASSLGGSESEQYF. The gene calls are TRBV5-4 and TRBJ2-7; weak D call: TRBD2 (5 bases). The germline CDR1 and CDR2 sequences are SGHNT and YYREEE (reference sequence). There are 14 residues in the CDR3. Trimming stripped 2 bases from V and 6 bases from J, with 15 bases between.

The chain carries TRBV2 and TRBJ1-4, with 8 bases lining up with TRBD1. Trimming removed 6 bases from V and 10 bases from J; junction bases left unmatched: 10. This CDR3 spans 14 amino acids. Per germline, CDR1 SNHLY and CDR2 FYNNEI. CDR3 region: CASSQDRGYGKLFF. The CDR3 DNA follows: TGTGCCAGCAGCCAAGACAGGGGATATGGAAAACTGTTTTTT.

This rearrangement joins TRBV28 to TRBJ1-2; the match to TRBD1 covers 8 bases. The CDR3 runs to 12 residues. Losses at the gene ends were 5 bases for V and 4 bases for J; bases not matched to a gene: 0. Germline V gene sequence: CDR1 MDHEN, CDR2 SYDVKM. CDR3 in amino acids: CASSTGGYGYTF. The CDR3 nucleotides are TGTGCCAGCAGTACAGGGGGCTATGGCTACACCTTC.

This rearrangement joins TRBV30 to TRBJ1-5, with D uncertain. CDR3 size: 14 residues. From germline, CDR1 is GTSNPN and CDR2 SVGIG (reference sequence). Trimming removed 1 base at V and 1 base at J, with 8 bases between. CDR3 in amino acids: CAWSAMASNQPQHF. The CDR3 DNA follows: TGTGCCTGGAGTGCAATGGCGAGCAATCAGCCCCAGCATTTT.

V gene TRBV12-3 or TRBV12-4 combines with J gene TRBJ2-2; unclear D gene. V dropped 4 bases and J dropped 4 bases, with 4 bases sitting between them. The CDR3 runs 12 residues. CDR3: CASSYSTGELFF. Here the CDR3 DNA reads TGTGCCAGCAGTTACTCCACCGGGGAGCTGTTTTTT.

This clone has only a few counts. The chain couples TRBV28 to TRBJ2-3, with 9 bases aligning to TRBD2. Germline values: CDR1 MDHEN, CDR2 SYDVKM. The CDR3 covers 17 residues. The V gene end was trimmed by 6 bases and the J gene end by 6 bases; junction bases not matched to a gene: 16. CDR3 sequence: CASSPAVAGASQDTQYF. In DNA form, the CDR3 reads TGTGCCAGCAGCCCCGCGGTAGCGGGAGCTAGTCAGGATACGCAGTATTTT.

This clone has more than one count but fewer than ten. J is TRBJ2-5 and V is TRBV27; D is ambiguous. Per the germline V gene, CDR1 is MNHEY and CDR2 is SMNVEV (reference sequence). The CDR3 is made up of 15 amino acids. V lost 5 bases, J lost 2 bases, and 15 bases lay in between. CDR3 sequence reads: CASSPGPGRQETQYF. CDR3 sequence (DNA): TGTGCCAGCAGTCCCGGACCTGGCAGACAAGAGACCCAGTACTTC.

The V call is TRBV28, the J call TRBJ2-7; D possibly matches TRBD1 or TRBD2 (7 bases each). V shed 6 bases and J shed 4 bases, with 13 bases lying between them. The germline CDR1 and CDR2 sequences are MDHEN and SYDVKM. There are 13 residues in the CDR3. The CDR3 region is CASRQGGKYEQYF. CDR3 bases: TGTGCCAGCAGGCAGGGGGGGAAATACGAGCAGTACTTC.

Only one count was recorded for this clone. The chain carries TRBV2 and TRBJ2-1; D call uncertain. Germline loops: CDR1 SNHLY, CDR2 FYNNEI. V dropped 6 bases and J dropped 5 bases, with 11 bases sitting between them. The CDR3 is 13 residues long. The CDR3 nucleotides are TGTGCCAGCAGCATGGACCGGAACAATGAGCAGTTCTTC. This sequence encodes CASSMDRNNEQFF.

The genes are TRBV6-5 and TRBJ1-1; the D is unclear. Trimming removed 7 bases from V and 1 base from J, with 13 bases in between. The CDR3 covers 14 residues. Germline CDR1 and CDR2: MNHEY and SVGAGI. CDR3 in amino acids: CASTPGGENTEAFF. As DNA, the CDR3 is TGTGCCAGCACCCCCGGCGGTGAGAACACTGAAGCTTTCTTT.

V is TRBV2 and J is TRBJ2-1; D possibly corresponds to TRBD2 (7 bases). This CDR3 has 16 amino acids. Germline loops: CDR1 SNHLY, CDR2 FYNNEI. Trimming removed 9 bases from V and 2 bases from J, with 20 bases in between. In nucleotides, the CDR3 is TGTGCCAGGTCACAGGTAGGGGGGGCCACCTACAATGAGCAGTTCTTC. This codes for CARSQVGGATYNEQFF. Full variable domain (missing parts from reference TRBV2 and TRBJ2-1): EPEVTQTPSHQVTQMGQEVILRCVPISNHLYFYWYRQILGQKVEFLVSFYNNEISEKSEIFDDQFSVERPDGSNFTLKIRSTKLEDSAMYFCARSQVGGATYNEQFFGPGTRLTVL.

The chain carries TRBV27 and TRBJ1-2; TRBD1 agrees at 10 bases. V shed 6 bases, J shed 8 bases, and the junction held 3 bases outside the gene matches. The CDR3 spans 12 residues. The germline V gene has CDR1 MNHEY and CDR2 SMNVEV (reference sequence). The CDR3 reads CASRTGGEGYTF. DNA of the CDR3: TGTGCCAGCAGGACAGGGGGCGAGGGCTACACCTTC.

The chain couples TRBV6-5 to TRBJ1-1, with D perhaps TRBD1 (5 bases). The germline gives CDR1 MNHEY, CDR2 SVGAGI. The CDR3 has 13 amino acids. V was pared by 2 bases and J by 9 bases, with 13 bases between. CDR3 bases: TGTGCCAGCAGTTACAGCCCGGGGGGTAAAGCTTTCTTT. This translates into CASSYSPGGKAFF.

The rearrangement uses TRBV5-4 and TRBJ2-7; D tentatively fits TRBD1 or TRBD2 (6 bases each). V lost 2 bases to trimming and J lost 5 bases, with 14 bases between them. Per the germline V gene, CDR1 is SGHNT and CDR2 is YYREEE (reference sequence). The CDR3 is made up of 14 amino acids. The CDR3 here is CASSLPGAVDEQYF. CDR3 DNA: TGTGCCAGCAGCTTACCGGGGGCGGTGGACGAGCAGTACTTC.

The chain has TRBV15 and TRBJ1-3; D not resolved. Between the trimmed V and J ends, which lost 1 base and 2 bases, there was a span of 6 bases. This CDR3 is built from 14 residues. Germline CDR1 reads LNHNV; CDR2 reads YYDKDF (reference sequence). Written as DNA, the CDR3 is TGTGCCACCAGCAGAGGGGTTACTGGAAACACCATATATTTT. This gives the protein CATSRGVTGNTIYF.

This chain uses TRBV10-1 with TRBJ1-1; no reliable D call. This CDR3 is built from 14 residues. Per the germline V gene, CDR1 is WNHNN and CDR2 is SYGVQD (reference sequence). Between the trimmed V and J ends, which lost 8 bases and 2 bases, there was a span of 15 bases. The CDR3 sequence is CASWADLINTEAFF. The CDR3 DNA reads TGCGCCAGCTGGGCGGACTTAATAAACACTGAAGCTTTCTTT.

The chain uses TRBV7-2 and TRBJ2-3, with 11 bases fitting TRBD2. Per germline, CDR1 SGHTA and CDR2 FQGNSA. Trimming at V came to 2 bases and at J to 4 bases, leaving 2 bases not matched to a gene. This CDR3 is built from 15 residues. CDR3 bases: TGTGCCAGCAGCTTACAACTAGCGGGAGCAGATACGCAGTATTTT. It codes for CASSLQLAGADTQYF.

In this sample, this clone turned up a few times. The J gene is TRBJ2-2, the V gene TRBV27, with D unclear. Deletions cut 6 bases from V and 5 bases from J, with 10 bases between. The CDR3 length is 13 residues. The germline CDR1 and CDR2 sequences are MNHEY and SMNVEV (reference sequence). CDR3 bases: TGTGCCAGCAGAGTCCGCCAGACCGGGGAGCTGTTTTTT. Protein product: CASRVRQTGELFF.

This clone has a handful of counts. This sequence joins TRBV6-1 and TRBJ1-3; D is ambiguous. CDR1 MNHNS and CDR2 SASEGT come from the germline V gene. The V gene lost 1 base and the J gene lost 1 base, with 8 bases spanning the gap. This CDR3 comprises 15 residues. The CDR3 DNA reads as TGTGCCAGCAGTGAAGTTGGCAGTTCTGGAAACACCATATATTTT. This codes for CASSEVGSSGNTIYF.

This chain uses TRBV2 with TRBJ2-1; tentatively, D is TRBD1 (6 bases). The CDR3 has 17 residues. Trimming took 5 bases from V and 0 from J, leaving 17 bases between them. Per germline, CDR1 SNHLY and CDR2 FYNNEI. This chain's CDR3 is CASSTQGGRNSYNEQFF. DNA of the CDR3: TGTGCCAGCAGTACCCAAGGGGGACGGAACTCCTACAATGAGCAGTTCTTC.

The V and J genes are TRBV28 and TRBJ2-7; TRBD1 agrees at 7 bases. The CDR3 length is 14 residues. J was trimmed by 1 base and V by 4 bases; bases with no gene match: 4. CDR1 is MDHEN and CDR2 is SYDVKM in the germline V gene. The CDR3 DNA sequence: TGTGCCAGCAGTTCCTCGGACAGGTCCTACGAGCAGTACTTC. Protein: CASSSSDRSYEQYF.